This TCR beta chain was observed in a study of T cells in Graves' hyperthyroidism and ophthalmopathy (dated by TCRdb to the late 2010s). For the wider study: To identify TCR V-J signatures that set the groups apart, the researchers used a discovery cohort of about a hundred patients, made up of 40 to 45 with Graves' ophthalmopathy and 57 with stable Graves' hyperthyroidism. The 85 to 100 discovery patients were randomly split 7:3 into training and test sets. The study also compared thyroid tissue and blood T-cell repertoires from a handful of Graves' hyperthyroidism patients. Following sampling, methimazole starting at 30 mg daily was given to hyperthyroidism patients, and high-dose intravenous methylprednisolone was given to ophthalmopathy patients. According to the paper, TCR Vbeta CDR3 sequencing was carried out on about 140 peripheral blood samples, which came from more than 40 ophthalmopathy, 80 or so hyperthyroidism and around 17 progressor patients. Prospective prediction of ophthalmopathy was tested in an independent validation cohort of some 19 hyperthyroidism patients and 15 to 17 patients who later progressed to ophthalmopathy.

Concerning this clonotype: No cognate antigen has been identified for it. Germline is not matched at one junction end, which may reflect a read error.

The CDR3 runs 15 amino acids, cysteine and phenylalanine included. The CDR3 DNA has 45 bases and is translated from base 1. Via the germline V gene, CDR1 is ENHRY and CDR2 SYGVKD. The TCR beta CDR3 regions were amplified from RNA transcripts. The TCR CDR3 was subjected to a first round of RT-PCR using the HTBI primer set and the Qiagen OneStep RT-PCR kit. Libraries were constructed in a second round of multiplex PCR, after which size selection and purification were performed. The libraries were sequenced on an Illumina HiSeq2000 using paired-end 100 bp reads. The paper's processing steps were these. Raw data were processed with SOAPnuke, discarding reads with adapters, uncalled bases, mean Phred below 15, or no exact constant-primer or identifier match. High-quality paired reads were merged with COPE v1.2.5, and unique nucleotide sequences were defined as clonotypes. Clonotypes were aligned to IMGT TRBV, TRBD and TRBJ reference segments using MiTCR v1.1. The analysis was restricted to V-J combinations with a frequency above 0.0001, which together covered 99.2% of the repertoires. The TCS score was defined as F50 (clonal expansion) divided by E x V (chaos), with BLOSUM62-based TCRdist calculated between CDR3 peptides within each V-J. Welch's t-statistics and random forest reduced several hundred V-J features to 10 to 15, which were used in a naive Bayes classifier (R e1071). The public reads were run again by TCRdb, first through fastp at Q25 and then through MiXCR, and only productive beta chains were kept. Identical CDR3 proteins give one entry, which carries the most common genes and DNA. TCRdb, not the original authors, processed these V and J calls. This sample has hundreds of thousands of distinct CDR3 sequences in its table, and about 45% of those were observed once. Just over 8% of the sample rests with the top ten.

Stable Graves' hyperthyroidism was defined as the absence of progression to ophthalmopathy over 18 months of follow-up. The hyperthyroidism patients were between 18 and 65 years old and newly diagnosed, with a disease duration of less than 2 months. The study excluded patients with uncontrolled infections, other autoimmune diseases, pregnancy or lactation. Clinical symptoms, serum thyroxine and TRAb, thyroid ultrasound, and orbital computed tomography formed the basis for the diagnoses. Total RNA was extracted with Trizol reagent, and quality was checked on an Agilent 2100 Bioanalyzer. What the research found in general, with its limitations: No statistical method was used to set the sample size in advance, and investigators knew the group allocation. A 13 V-J signature model separated ophthalmopathy from stable hyperthyroidism, with roughly 88% sensitivity and 81% to 82% specificity in cross-validation and 80%/75% in testing. Most expanded thyroid clonotypes (frequency above 0.001) were also detected in blood, a finding suggesting that blood repertoires may reflect thyroid immune responses. In validation, the model predicted progression to ophthalmopathy a median of 6.5 months before onset, with about 64% sensitivity and 72.22% specificity.

The V and J genes are TRBV10-3 and TRBJ1-2; a confident D gene designation cannot be given. The material sequenced was peripheral blood or thyroid tissue (not recorded which). This receptor was taken from a woman aged 18-29 years with Graves' hyperthyroidism. Donor details come from another sample of the same person, matched by shared clones. The CDR3 is CAVSDRLADSYGYTF. The DNA is TGTGCCGTCAGTGATCGGCTAGCGGACTCCTATGGCTACACCTTC.